This T cell receptor beta chain came from a study of T cell changes during pregnancy in multiple sclerosis. Profiling relied on immunoSEQ multiplex PCR, and the TCRdb table lists in-frame clones only, not all of them. The sample yields tens of thousands of clones, under 95% seen once. The V end was cut by 3 bases, the J end by 2 bases, with 15 bases between. The CDR3 has 16 amino acids. CDR1 and CDR2 from the germline V gene are SGHNT and YYREEE (reference sequence). This material consisted of CD4+ T cells from peripheral blood mononuclear cells, taken in the second trimester of pregnancy. This TCR was recovered from a female donor with multiple sclerosis, enrolled in a pregnancy study. This chain joins TRBV5-4 and TRBJ1-5; D ambiguous. This CDR3 is CASSSQPGVGNQPQHF. Written as DNA, the CDR3 is TGTGCCAGCAGCTCTCAACCCGGGGTTGGCAATCAGCCCCAGCATTTT. Variable domain in full (rest from reference TRBV5-4 and TRBJ1-5): ETGVTQSPTHLIKTRGQQVTLRCSSQSGHNTVSWYQQALGQGPQFIFQYYREEENGRGNFPPRFSGLQFPNYSSELNVNALELDDSALYLCASSSQPGVGNQPQHFGDGTRLSIL.